This T cell receptor (beta chain) is from a study of CD8 T cells in Susac syndrome. In the study overall: Patients with Susac syndrome, at blood draw, were therapy-naive, on corticosteroids, or on intravenous immunoglobulin alone.

The study's findings and limits: CD4+ repertoires of Susac syndrome patients lacked detectable clonal expansion.

CD8+ and CD4+ T cells circulating in blood were sequenced for TCR beta. The V end lost 7 bases, the J end lost 1 base, and 10 bases lay between the germline ends. This CDR3 has 12 residues. Germline assignment: CDR1 SQVTM and CDR2 ANQGSEA. As for this clonotype: What it recognizes is unknown.

Reverse transcription of about 0.5 to 1 ug RNA used random hexamers. Amplification of TCR beta CDR3 spanned 54 Vbeta and 13 Jbeta via immunoSEQ multiplex PCR. TCRdb re-analysed the immunoSEQ multiplex PCR reads in MiXCR, keeping a single row per CDR3 protein. This table has roughly 150,000 distinct CDR3 sequences, approximately 95% appearing once. Input material: CD4+ T cells from PBMCs. The gene calls are TRBV29-1 and TRBJ2-5; D might be TRBD1 (6 bases). The clonotype was recovered from a human donor with Susac syndrome. The CDR3 here is CSGRQVQETQYF. The CDR3 DNA sequence: TGCAGCGGAAGACAGGTCCAAGAGACCCAGTACTTC.